This TCR beta chain was sequenced during a study of blood T cells in healthy people across ages. Whole-study context: Roughly one uniquely barcoded beta molecule per two T cells was captured.

This clonotype was counted between two and nine times. Alongside a J-beta primer mix, a sample-barcoded 5' primer served in a second PCR lasting roughly 7 to 12 cycles. A template-switch adaptor that had 12 random nucleotides put a tag on each cDNA molecule. TCRdb analysed the 5' RACE reads with MiXCR anew, one entry per CDR3 protein. The sample lists about 1.4 million distinct CDR3 sequences, 45% to 70% occurring once. Sequencing was performed on blood. This clonotype was sampled from a man aged 18-30 years in good health.

The CDR3 nucleotides are TGCGCCAGCAGCCAAACAGGGACGGCGCCCTCCTACGAGCAGTACTTC. It translates to CASSQTGTAPSYEQYF. The rearrangement joins TRBV4-1 to TRBJ2-7; the D gene is possibly TRBD1 (6 bases). V was trimmed by 2 bases and J by 0 bases, leaving 14 bases between them. The CDR3 covers 16 residues. Looked up from germline, CDR1 is MGHRA and CDR2 is YSYEKL.